This entry features one T cell receptor beta chain sequence. This clonotype was seen more than once but under ten times. This clone's antigen is unknown. Base-call qualities are not available, and no considerably larger clone is one nucleotide away. This specimen belongs to a study of T cell repertoires in cytomegalovirus infection (dated by TCRdb to the late 2010s). Regarding the research as a whole: Peptide stimulations targeted recently identified HLA-C-restricted CMV epitopes, whose presentation resists viral immunomodulation, together with well-studied HLA-B-restricted epitopes. Donor HLA type was relevant to the analysis, as public TCR beta signatures indicated carriage of CMV infection together with the matching HLA type.

Beyond this particular receptor, the publication reports: In both this cohort and an independent cohort of over 350 donors, the cumulative frequency of public TCR beta family members distinguished carriers of CMV infection plus the relevant HLA type. The ex vivo response was dominated by HLA-C-restricted CMV-specific TCR beta clonotypes, and the single most frequent clonotype in two of eight donors was supplied by these HLA-C-restricted clonotypes.

CDR1 and CDR2 were assigned from the germline V gene as MNHEY and SVGAGI. The germline ends are 12 bases apart after V is trimmed by 1 base and J by 5 bases. The CDR3 contains 16 residues, cysteine and phenylalanine counted. The kept DNA is CDR3 alone, 48 bases in frame from the first base. The sample's treatment or condition label is to be understood as: in vitro stimulation with specific CMV peptide epitopes to enrich CMV-specific T cells. The sequencer listed for this sample is Illumina HiSeq 1500. The public reads were reprocessed in TCRdb via fastp at Q25 and MiXCR, keeping in-frame beta chains. Every distinct CDR3 protein forms one entry, paired with its most common genes and DNA. The sample includes 250,000 to 400,000 distinct CDR3 sequences, with roughly 25% observed a single time. The ten most abundant clones make up 10% to 15% of the sample.

This sequence was found in a human donor in good health (CMV status not recorded). Some clones in this sample may be carry-over from other donors' samples. The source was cultured PBMCs, collected from culture after CMV antigen stimulation. Rearrangement joined TRBV6-5 to TRBJ1-6, with the D gene uncertain. This receptor carries the CDR3 CASSYYHRRNNSPLHF. The nucleotides are TGTGCCAGCAGTTACTACCATAGACGGAATAATTCACCCCTCCACTTT.